This TCR beta chain was recovered during a study of shared clonotypes between healthy human individuals (dated by TCRdb to 2020 to 2022). Regarding the research as a whole: The cohort comprised two women and a few men aged 18 to 49 years. For each donor, three plates each were used for CD4 naive and CD4 memory, two plates were used for CD8 naive, and one plate was used for CD8 memory. Blood TCR repertoires of about five healthy adults were deeply sequenced to estimate repertoire size and the extent of clonotype sharing between individuals. Different laboratories and diverse techniques were used to prepare libraries and sequence TCR repertoires, to increase sequencing depth and limit assay-specific biases. Per donor, leukapheresis produced somewhere between about 0.94 and 9 billion PBMCs. Results and caveats for the whole study, not just this receptor: Naive subsets generally had larger estimated clonotype richness than memory subsets did. Clonotypes shared by all four sorted-subset donors showed higher generation probabilities than non-shared clonotypes. Because the study included only a small number of donors, the genetic and exposure-history diversity represented was limited. Pairwise subsampling led to the expectation that sequencing depth would affect the degree of clonotype sharing among donors. Rarefaction of sorted-subset datasets indicated incomplete sequencing despite the large sequencing depth. Sharing across a few donors was observed for 5% to 6.5% of naive CD4, over 3% of naive CD8, 2% to 2.5% of memory CD4, and 0.4% of memory CD8 clonotypes. Sampling was restricted to blood, and TCR repertoires in tissues likely differ from the TCR repertoires found in blood.

Remarks on this clone: The antigen this receptor binds is unknown. Within one base of it there is no much larger clone, and no base qualities were kept.

The CDR3 measures 13 amino acids from cysteine to phenylalanine. The kept DNA is CDR3 alone, 39 bases in frame from the first base. Based on the germline V gene (reference sequence), the CDR1 and CDR2 sequences are LNHNV and YYDKDF. V gives up 1 base and J gives up 8 bases, and the segment between their germline ends measures 11 bases. The donors were healthy, HIV-negative adults with no recently reported acute infections or vaccinations. Only Caucasian adults living in Nashville, Tennessee, USA were represented among the donors. CD8 memory samples were composed of magnetically selected CD45RO+ cells combined with CCR7-negative CD45RA+ effector memory (TemRA) cells. Blood was obtained by leukapheresis, after which PBMCs were separated by Ficoll-Histopaque density gradient centrifugation and cryopreserved in liquid nitrogen vapor phase. Analytical flow cytometry was used to check the purity and quantity of every magnetically sorted T cell population. Genomic DNA was isolated from every sorted fraction and measured by UV absorbance on a Nanodrop 2000c.

Using the deep immunoSEQ assay, multiplex PCR amplified TCR CDR3 regions from genomic DNA. For each cell subset, the extracted genomic DNA was distributed evenly across all wells of several immunoSEQ 96-well plates, and each plate served as one replicate. For sorted subsets, each replicate PCR was loaded with 200 ng genomic DNA, equivalent to 30,000 or so T cell genomes. Purified libraries were quantified with a Qubit 3.0 fluorometer, sized on a Bioanalyzer 2100, and re-quantified with the KAPA Library Quantification kit. Every immunoSEQ 96-well plate was sequenced on a dedicated single-read 150-cycle Illumina NextSeq 550 flow cell. The study's processing was this. The immunoSEQ output contained only junctional sequences without quality scores, so filtering could not match that applied to full-length reads. To assign V/J genes and CDR3, sequences were annotated against IMGT germline references using PyIR, a Python wrapper for IgBLAST v1.9. Any read was removed if the V/J assignment was weak (E-value above 1e-6), the CDR3 was missing, or the read contained stop codons, out-of-frame junctions, or ambiguous translated residues. A V3J clonotype was defined by an identical inferred V gene, J gene, and CDR3 amino acid sequence. Percentage overlap between repertoires was calculated by dividing the number of shared unique clonotypes by the size of the smaller repertoire. RTK rarefaction, the Chao1 estimator, and Recon v2.1 estimates of unobserved clonotypes were used to assess repertoire richness. Generation probabilities for all TCRbeta clonotypes obtained by the gDNA method from a few donors were computed using OLGA. TCRdb holds this immuneACCESS table with in-frame rearrangements only. Some clones are missing; in checked studies, unresolved V genes explain under half, and the rest has no known cause. That table supplies the V and J calls and clone size; D and trimming were determined from the DNA. The table for this sample lists some 700,000 clones; 90% of them were counted only once. The ten biggest clones cover 34% of the sample.

The source of this sequence is a man between 18 and 29 years old in good health. Some clones in this sample may be carry-over from other donors' samples. The sequence links TRBV15 to TRBJ1-2, and the D gene may be TRBD1, 5 bases matching. The sequenced sample was memory CD8+ T cells from PBMCs. The sample's cell subset or site label, in plain terms: CD45RO+ cells pooled with CCR7-negative TemRA cells. The encoded CDR3 is CATSRVGTGGYTF. Here is the DNA: TGTGCCACCAGCAGAGTGGGGACCGGGGGCTACACCTTC.